Following are 4 T cell receptor beta chains from one sample sequenced in a study of glioma-infiltrating T cells after dendritic cell vaccination. Time point of the sample: after dendritic cell vaccination, including at tumor progression/relapse. TCRdb keeps only in-frame clones here, not all; method: immunoSEQ multiplex PCR. The data contain approximately 48,000 clones, around 89% of them singletons. Specimen: blood, collected after dendritic cell vaccination. The receptors shown here come from a human donor with glioblastoma.

The chain uses TRBV10-3 and TRBJ2-7; TRBD1 matches 12 bases. CDR1 is ENHRY and CDR2 is SYGVKD in the germline V gene. This CDR3 is 15 amino acids long. After removal of 1 base from V and 6 bases from J, the junction contained 4 bases not matched to a gene. The chain's CDR3 is CAISELGTGGGEQYF. The CDR3 nucleotides are TGTGCCATCAGTGAGTTAGGGACAGGGGGCGGCGAGCAGTACTTC.

The V and J genes are TRBV5-1 and TRBJ1-5; D gene unclear. Deletions cut 3 bases from V and 6 bases from J, with 13 bases between. CDR3 length equals 14 residues. In germline, CDR1 is SGHRS, CDR2 YFSETQ. CDR3 sequence: CASSSGEGGQPQHF. The CDR3 DNA follows: TGCGCCAGCAGCTCCGGGGAAGGCGGTCAGCCCCAGCATTTT.

The V call is TRBV7-9, the J call TRBJ1-1; 8 bases fit TRBD1. From germline, CDR1 is SEHNR and CDR2 FQNEAQ (reference sequence). The CDR3 is 16 residues long. Unmatched junction bases numbered 8, after V lost 5 bases and J lost 0 bases. Written as DNA, the CDR3 is TGTGCCAGCAGCCCAGGACAGGGCGGCATGAACACTGAAGCTTTCTTT. Translated: CASSPGQGGMNTEAFF. The whole variable domain, filled in from reference TRBV7-9 and TRBJ1-1, reads DTGVSQNPRHKITKRGQNVTFRCDPISEHNRLYWYRQTLGQGPEFLTYFQNEAQLEKSRLLSDRFSAERPKGSFSTLEIQRTEQGDSAMYLCASSPGQGGMNTEAFFGQGTRLTVV.

The chain combines TRBV29-1 with TRBJ2-1; 8 bases match TRBD1. The CDR3 has 15 residues. J lost 4 bases, V lost 5 bases, and 10 bases had no gene match. Germline V CDR1 and CDR2: SQVTM, ANQGSEA. CDR3 in amino acids: CSVYLPGQVYNEQFF. DNA for the CDR3: TGCAGCGTTTACTTACCGGGACAGGTATACAATGAGCAGTTCTTC.